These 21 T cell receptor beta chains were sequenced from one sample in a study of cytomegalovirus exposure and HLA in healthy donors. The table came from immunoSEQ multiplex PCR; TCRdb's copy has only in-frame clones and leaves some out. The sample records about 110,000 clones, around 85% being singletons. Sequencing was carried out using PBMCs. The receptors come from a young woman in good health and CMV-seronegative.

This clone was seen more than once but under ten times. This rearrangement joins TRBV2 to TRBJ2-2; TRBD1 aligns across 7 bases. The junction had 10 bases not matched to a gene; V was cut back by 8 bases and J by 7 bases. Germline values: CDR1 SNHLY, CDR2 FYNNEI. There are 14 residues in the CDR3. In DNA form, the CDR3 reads TGTGCCAGCGTTGGGACAGCGCGTCTCGGGGAGCTGTTTTTT. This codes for CASVGTARLGELFF.

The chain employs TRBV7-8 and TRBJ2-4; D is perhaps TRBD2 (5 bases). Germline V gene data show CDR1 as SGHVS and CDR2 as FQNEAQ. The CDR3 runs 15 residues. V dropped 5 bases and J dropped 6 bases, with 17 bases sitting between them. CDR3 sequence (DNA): TGTGCCAGCAGCACTACCTTAACTAGTGGAAACATTCAGTACTTC. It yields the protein CASSTTLTSGNIQYF.

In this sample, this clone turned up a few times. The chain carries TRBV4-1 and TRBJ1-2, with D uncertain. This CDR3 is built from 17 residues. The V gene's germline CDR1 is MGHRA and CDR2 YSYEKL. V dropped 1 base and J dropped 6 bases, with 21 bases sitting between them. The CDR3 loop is CASSQGQFGESEDGYTF. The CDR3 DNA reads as TGCGCCAGCAGCCAAGGTCAGTTTGGGGAGTCTGAGGATGGCTACACCTTC.

The chain's CDR3 is CASTKLDTSNYGYTF. CDR3 nucleotides: TGTGCCAGCACCAAGCTGGACACCTCTAACTATGGCTACACCTTC. The chain combines TRBV5-4 with TRBJ1-2; perhaps TRBD1 as D (5 bases). The length of the CDR3 is 15 residues. V was cut by 6 bases and J by 0 bases, with 15 bases left in between. Germline loops: CDR1 SGHNT, CDR2 YYREEE (reference sequence).

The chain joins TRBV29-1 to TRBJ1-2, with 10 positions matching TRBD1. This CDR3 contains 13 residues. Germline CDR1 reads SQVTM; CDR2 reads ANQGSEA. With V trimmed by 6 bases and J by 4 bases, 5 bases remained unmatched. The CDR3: CSVADRGVYGYTF. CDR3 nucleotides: TGCAGCGTGGCGGACAGGGGGGTCTATGGCTACACCTTC. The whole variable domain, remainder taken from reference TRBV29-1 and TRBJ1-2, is SAVISQKPSRDICQRGTSLTIQCQVDSQVTMMFWYRQQPGQSLTLIATANQGSEATYESGFVIDKFPISRPNLTFSTLTVSNMSPEDSSIYLCSVADRGVYGYTFGSGTRLTVV.

Here the CDR3 reads CASSLDTSGRTGELFF. In DNA, the CDR3 is TGCGCCAGCAGCTTGGATACTAGCGGGAGGACCGGGGAGCTGTTTTTT. The gene calls are TRBV5-1 and TRBJ2-2; 12 bases line up with TRBD2. Looked up from germline, CDR1 is SGHRS and CDR2 is YFSETQ. The CDR3 covers 16 residues. Trimming at V came to 0 bases and at J to 5 bases, leaving 2 bases not matched to a gene.

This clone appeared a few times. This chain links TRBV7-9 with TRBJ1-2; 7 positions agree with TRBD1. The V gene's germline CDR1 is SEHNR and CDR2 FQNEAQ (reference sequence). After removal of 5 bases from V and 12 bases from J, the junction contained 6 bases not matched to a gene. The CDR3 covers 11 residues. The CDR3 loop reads CASSTYRGNTF. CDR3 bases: TGTGCCAGCAGCACCTACAGGGGAAACACCTTC. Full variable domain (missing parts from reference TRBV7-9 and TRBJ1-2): DTGVSQNPRHKITKRGQNVTFRCDPISEHNRLYWYRQTLGQGPEFLTYFQNEAQLEKSRLLSDRFSAERPKGSFSTLEIQRTEQGDSAMYLCASSTYRGNTFGSGTRLTVV.

DNA for the CDR3: TGTGCCAGCAGGTTAACAGGGGAATATTATGGCTACACCTTC. It translates to CASRLTGEYYGYTF. The rearrangement uses TRBV5-6 and TRBJ1-2; 7 bases map to TRBD1. V was clipped by 5 bases and J by 5 bases; unmatched bases: 9. The CDR3 runs 14 residues. The germline gives CDR1 SGHDT, CDR2 YYEEEE. Filled out from reference TRBV5-6 and TRBJ1-2, the complete variable domain reads DAGVTQSPTHLIKTRGQQVTLRCSPKSGHDTVSWYQQALGQGPQFIFQYYEEEERQRGNFPDRFSGHQFPNYSSELNVNALLLGDSALYLCASRLTGEYYGYTFGSGTRLTVV.

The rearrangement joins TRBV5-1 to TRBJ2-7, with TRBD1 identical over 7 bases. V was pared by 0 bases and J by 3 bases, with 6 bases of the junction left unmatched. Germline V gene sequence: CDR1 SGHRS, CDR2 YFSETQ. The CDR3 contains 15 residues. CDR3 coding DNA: TGCGCCAGCAGCTTGGTACAGGGGTTAAGCTACGAGCAGTACTTC. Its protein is CASSLVQGLSYEQYF.

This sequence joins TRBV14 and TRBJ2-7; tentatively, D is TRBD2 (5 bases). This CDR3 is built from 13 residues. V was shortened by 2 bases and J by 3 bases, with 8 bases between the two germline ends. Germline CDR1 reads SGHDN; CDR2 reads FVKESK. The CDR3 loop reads CASSQFGDYEQYF. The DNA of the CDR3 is TGTGCCAGCAGCCAATTCGGGGACTACGAGCAGTACTTC.

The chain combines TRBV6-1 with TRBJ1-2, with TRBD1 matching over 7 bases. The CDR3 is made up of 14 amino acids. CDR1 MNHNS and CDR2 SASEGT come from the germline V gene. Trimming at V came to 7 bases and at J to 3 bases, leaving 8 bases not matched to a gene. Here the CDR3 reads CASNQGGLDYGYTF. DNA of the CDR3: TGTGCCAGCAATCAGGGGGGATTAGACTATGGCTACACCTTC.

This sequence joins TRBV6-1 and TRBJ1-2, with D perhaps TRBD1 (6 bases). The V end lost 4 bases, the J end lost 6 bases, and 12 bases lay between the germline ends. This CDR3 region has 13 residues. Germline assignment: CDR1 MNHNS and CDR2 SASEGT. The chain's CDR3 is CASSAQGRDGYTF. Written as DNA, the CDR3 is TGTGCCAGCAGTGCACAGGGTCGGGATGGCTACACCTTC.

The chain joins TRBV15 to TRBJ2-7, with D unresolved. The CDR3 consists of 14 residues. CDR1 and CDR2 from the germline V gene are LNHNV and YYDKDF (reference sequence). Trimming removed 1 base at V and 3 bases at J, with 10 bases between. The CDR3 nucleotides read TGTGCCACCAGCAGAGGGCCAGGAAGCTACGAGCAGTACTTC. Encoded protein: CATSRGPGSYEQYF.

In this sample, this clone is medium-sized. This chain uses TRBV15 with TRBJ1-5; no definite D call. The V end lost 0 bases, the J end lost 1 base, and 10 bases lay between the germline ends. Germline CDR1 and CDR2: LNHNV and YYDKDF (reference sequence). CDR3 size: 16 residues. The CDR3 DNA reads TGTGCCACCAGCAGAGATCACCAGTCGAGCAATCAGCCCCAGCATTTT. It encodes CATSRDHQSSNQPQHF.

As DNA, the CDR3 is TGTGCCAGCAGTTCAGCTAGCGGGGGAACCGGGGAGCTGTTTTTT. It translates to CASSSASGGTGELFF. This chain joins TRBV5-4 and TRBJ2-2; TRBD2 aligns across 10 bases. V lost 5 bases to trimming and J lost 5 bases; unmatched junction nucleotides: 6. CDR3 length equals 15 residues. Germline CDR1 is SGHNT and CDR2 is YYREEE (reference sequence).

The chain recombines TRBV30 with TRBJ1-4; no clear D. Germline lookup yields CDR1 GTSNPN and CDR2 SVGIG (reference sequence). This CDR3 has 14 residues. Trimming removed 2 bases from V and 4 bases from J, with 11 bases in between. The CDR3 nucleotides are TGTGCCTGGAGTCAACAGATAATTAATGAAAAACTGTTTTTT. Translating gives CAWSQQIINEKLFF. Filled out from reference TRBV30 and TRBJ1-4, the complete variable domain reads SQTIHQWPATLVQPVGSPLSLECTVEGTSNPNLYWYRQAAGRGLQLLFYSVGIGQISSEVPQNLSASRPQDRQFILSSKKLLLSDSGFYLCAWSQQIINEKLFFGSGTQLSVL.

CDR3 DNA sequence: TGTGCCTGGAGTGTACTGGGGGGTCTGAACACTGAAGCTTTCTTT. Translated: CAWSVLGGLNTEAFF. V usage is TRBV30 and J usage is TRBJ1-1; D might be TRBD1 (5 bases). The V end lost 0 bases, the J end lost 0 bases, and 11 bases lay between the germline ends. Germline V gene sequence: CDR1 GTSNPN, CDR2 SVGIG (reference sequence). The CDR3 runs to 15 residues. Together with reference TRBV30 and TRBJ1-1, the CDR3 gives the full variable domain: SQTIHQWPATLVQPVGSPLSLECTVEGTSNPNLYWYRQAAGRGLQLLFYSVGIGQISSEVPQNLSASRPQDRQFILSSKKLLLSDSGFYLCAWSVLGGLNTEAFFGQGTRLTVV.

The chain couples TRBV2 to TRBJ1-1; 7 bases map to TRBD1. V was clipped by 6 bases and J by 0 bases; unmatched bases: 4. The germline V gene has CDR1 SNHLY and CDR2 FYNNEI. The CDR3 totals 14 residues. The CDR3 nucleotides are TGTGCCAGCAGGGACAGGCCCTTGAACACTGAAGCTTTCTTT. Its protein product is CASRDRPLNTEAFF. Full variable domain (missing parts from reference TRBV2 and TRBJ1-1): EPEVTQTPSHQVTQMGQEVILRCVPISNHLYFYWYRQILGQKVEFLVSFYNNEISEKSEIFDDQFSVERPDGSNFTLKIRSTKLEDSAMYFCASRDRPLNTEAFFGQGTRLTVV.

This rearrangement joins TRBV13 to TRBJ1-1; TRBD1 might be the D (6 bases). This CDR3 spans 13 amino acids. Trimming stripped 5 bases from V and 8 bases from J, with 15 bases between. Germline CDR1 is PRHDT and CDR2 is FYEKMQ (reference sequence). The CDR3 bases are TGTGCCAGCAGCGCCCAGGGGTATGGAGAAGCTTTCTTT. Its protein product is CASSAQGYGEAFF. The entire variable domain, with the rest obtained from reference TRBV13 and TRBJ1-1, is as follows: AAGVIQSPRHLIKEKRETATLKCYPIPRHDTVYWYQQGPGQDPQFLISFYEKMQSDKGSIPDRFSAQQFSDYHSELNMSSLELGDSALYFCASSAQGYGEAFFGQGTRLTVV.

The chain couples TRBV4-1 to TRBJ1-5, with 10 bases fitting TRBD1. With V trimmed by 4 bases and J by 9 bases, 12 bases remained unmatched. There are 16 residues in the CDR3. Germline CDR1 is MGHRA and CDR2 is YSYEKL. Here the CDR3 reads CASSLREGQGSGPQHF. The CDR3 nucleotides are TGCGCCAGCAGCCTTAGGGAGGGACAGGGGTCCGGGCCCCAGCATTTT.

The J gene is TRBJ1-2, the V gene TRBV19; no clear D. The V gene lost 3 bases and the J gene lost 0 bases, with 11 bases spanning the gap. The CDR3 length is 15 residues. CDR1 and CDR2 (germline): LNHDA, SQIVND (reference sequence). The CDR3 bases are TGTGCCAGTAGTATCCGGTGGTTGTCTAACTATGGCTACACCTTC. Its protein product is CASSIRWLSNYGYTF.